This section outlines one TCR beta chain sequence together with its context. The V gene end was trimmed by 5 bases and the J gene end by 4 bases; junction bases not matched to a gene: 5. The germline CDR1 and CDR2 sequences are MDHEN and SYDVKM. The CDR3 runs 14 residues. This sample was included in a study of blood T cell repertoires in COVID-19. As for the study in general: Sites in the United States, Italy and Spain provided acute and convalescent COVID-19 samples. PBMCs, B-cell-depleted T cells, or T cells were the source of the cDNA or gDNA that made up the material.

As originally analysed: Quantification of nucleated cells was approximated via reference gene primer amplification. Sequencing was performed with immunoSEQ multiplex PCR; in TCRdb, only in-frame clones are kept and a portion is missing. V and J calls and clone size follow that table, whereas D and trimming were derived from the DNA. The sample contains some 120,000 clones, around 80% of which appear only once. This chain joins TRBV28 and TRBJ2-1; 7 nucleotides agree with TRBD1. The sequenced material came from peripheral blood. The TCR was taken from a man between 65 and 80 years old with acute or convalescent COVID-19. Here the CDR3 reads CASSPTGKYNEQFF. The CDR3 nucleotides read TGTGCCAGCAGTCCGACAGGGAAGTACAATGAGCAGTTCTTC.